This passage covers 11 T cell receptor beta chains from one sample sequenced in a study of blood T cell repertoires in COVID-19. Measured with immunoSEQ multiplex PCR; TCRdb has only the in-frame clones, and not every one. In the table there are about 80,000 clones, 88% of which are singletons. The source material was peripheral blood. The receptor set was obtained from an elderly woman with acute or convalescent COVID-19.

This chain connects TRBV5-1 to TRBJ1-2; TRBD1 agrees at 12 bases. CDR3 length: 18 amino acids. V lost 4 bases to trimming and J lost 2 bases; unmatched junction nucleotides: 12. From germline, CDR1 is SGHRS and CDR2 YFSETQ. The CDR3 DNA reads as TGCGCCAGCAGCAACCCCGGGACAGGGGGCGATGGAAACTATGGCTACACCTTC. Its protein product is CASSNPGTGGDGNYGYTF.

J is TRBJ2-2 and V is TRBV5-1; TRBD1 aligns across 8 bases. Germline V gene sequence: CDR1 SGHRS, CDR2 YFSETQ. The V segment lost 7 bases and the J segment 7 bases; nucleotides outside the gene matches: 15. The CDR3 sequence is 16 residues long. The CDR3 here is CASGAGTGLVSGELFF. The CDR3 DNA is TGCGCCAGCGGGGCCGGGACAGGTCTTGTCAGCGGGGAGCTGTTTTTT.

This clone was seen once. V is TRBV6-6 and J is TRBJ2-3, with 10 bases matching TRBD1. Losses at the gene ends were 6 bases for V and 6 bases for J; bases not matched to a gene: 3. CDR1 MNHNY and CDR2 SVGAGI come from the germline V gene (reference sequence). The CDR3 runs to 13 residues. Written as DNA, the CDR3 is TGTGCCAGCAGCCTGGACAGGGGGGATACGCAGTATTTT. The encoded protein is CASSLDRGDTQYF.

The V gene is TRBV19, the J gene TRBJ1-1; D unresolved. V lost 5 bases and J 11 bases, leaving 18 bases between the germline ends. The CDR3 spans 13 residues. Germline CDR1 is LNHDA and CDR2 is SQIVND (reference sequence). CDR3 nucleotide sequence: TGTGCCAGTAGTGGCGGCACCTCTTTGCGGGCTTTCTTT. Translation gives CASSGGTSLRAFF.

The chain uses TRBV28 and TRBJ2-1; TRBD1 matches 7 bases. This CDR3 is built from 12 residues. Germline values: CDR1 MDHEN, CDR2 SYDVKM. J was trimmed by 6 bases and V by 7 bases; bases with no gene match: 3. The CDR3 protein is CASTDRANEQFF. The CDR3 DNA is TGTGCCAGCACCGACAGGGCCAATGAGCAGTTCTTC.

The chain uses TRBV5-1 and TRBJ2-7, with D possibly being TRBD2 (6 bases). This CDR3 has 15 amino acids. V gave up 2 bases and J gave up 1 base, with 13 bases separating them. CDR1 is SGHRS and CDR2 is YFSETQ in the germline V gene. CDR3: CASSFGSPGSYEQYF. In nucleotides, the CDR3 is TGCGCCAGCAGCTTCGGGAGCCCCGGGTCCTACGAGCAGTACTTC.

This clone was observed a single time. The CDR3 DNA reads as TGCGCCAGCCAGGGGAGGGATGTCACTGAAGCTTTCTTT. Its translation: CASQGRDVTEAFF. This sequence joins TRBV4-1 and TRBJ1-1; possibly TRBD1 for D (6 bases). CDR3 size: 13 residues. V gave up 8 bases and J gave up 4 bases, with 14 bases separating them. Germline V CDR1 and CDR2: MGHRA, YSYEKL.

The chain carries TRBV9 and TRBJ2-3, with 7 bases identical to TRBD2. Germline CDR1 SGDLS, CDR2 YYNGEE. V gave up 3 bases and J gave up 2 bases; unmatched junction bases: 3. CDR3 length: 14 amino acids. CDR3 bases: TGTGCCAGCAGCGGCGGGAGTTTCACAGATACGCAGTATTTT. Translating it yields CASSGGSFTDTQYF.

The V and J genes are TRBV6-5 and TRBJ1-1; weak D call: TRBD1 (6 bases). The CDR3 has 12 residues. Trimming stripped 4 bases from V and 12 bases from J, with 15 bases between. Germline assignment: CDR1 MNHEY and CDR2 SVGAGI. The CDR3 DNA sequence: TGTGCCAGCAGTTCCCGGGACACTAGGTCTTTCTTT. Its protein is CASSSRDTRSFF.

This chain uses TRBV27 with TRBJ2-7; 9 bases are shared with TRBD2. The germline V gene has CDR1 MNHEY and CDR2 SMNVEV (reference sequence). V gave up 6 bases and J gave up 5 bases; unmatched junction bases: 17. This CDR3 region has 17 residues. The CDR3 region is CASSPRLQRGVPHEQYF. The DNA of the CDR3 is TGTGCCAGCAGCCCGAGGCTCCAGCGGGGGGTCCCCCACGAGCAGTACTTC.

This clone came up once. The J gene is TRBJ1-5, the V gene TRBV7-8, with D perhaps matching TRBD1 (5 bases). The CDR3 runs 15 residues. V was pared by 2 bases and J by 6 bases, with 14 bases between. Germline CDR1 is SGHVS and CDR2 is FQNEAQ. In DNA, the CDR3 is TGTGCCAGCAGCTTACAAAAAGGGGAGGGTCAGCCCCAGCATTTT. It specifies CASSLQKGEGQPQHF.